The 26 T cell receptor beta chains reported below all come from one sample, sequenced in a study of Graves' ophthalmopathy and Graves' hyperthyroidism. RNA transcripts provided the template for amplifying TCR beta CDR3 regions. The authors performed first-round RT-PCR with HTBI primers and then a second-round multiplex PCR. TCRdb called the multiplex PCR reads again in MiXCR, with one record for every CDR3 protein. The table lists hundreds of thousands of distinct CDR3 sequences, around 42% of them singletons. What was sequenced was peripheral blood. These TCRs come from an adult man with Graves' ophthalmopathy.

This clonotype was seen a few times. The chain has TRBV7-9 and TRBJ2-2, with a tentative D call TRBD1 (5 bases). There are 14 residues in the CDR3. The germline V gene has CDR1 SEHNR and CDR2 FQNEAQ (reference sequence). V lost 0 bases and J lost 8, with 10 bases in between. The CDR3 here is CASSLAGRPGELFF. Here the CDR3 DNA reads TGTGCCAGCAGCTTAGCGGGGCGGCCGGGGGAGCTGTTTTTT.

The V call is TRBV11-2, the J call TRBJ2-7, with D maybe TRBD2 (7 bases). The CDR3 extends over 15 amino acids. Germline-derived CDR1 and CDR2 are SGHAT and FQNNGV. V lost 0 bases and J lost 5, with 14 bases in between. CDR3 region: CASSLDLGGGHEQYF. Written as DNA, the CDR3 is TGTGCCAGCAGCTTAGATCTGGGAGGGGGTCACGAGCAGTACTTC.

This clonotype was counted many times. This sequence joins TRBV10-3 and TRBJ1-5, with D possibly matching TRBD1 (6 bases). Germline CDR1 is ENHRY and CDR2 is SYGVKD. Between the trimmed V and J ends, which lost 4 bases and 5 bases, there was a span of 9 bases. The CDR3 consists of 13 residues. The CDR3 bases are TGTGCCATCAGTGGGGGGGCGGATCAGCCCCAGCATTTT. Protein sequence: CAISGGADQPQHF.

The chain uses TRBV7-9 and TRBJ1-1, with 7 bases that match TRBD1. V lost 3 bases to trimming and J lost 3 bases; unmatched junction nucleotides: 4. The CDR3 has 14 amino acids. Germline V CDR1 and CDR2: SEHNR, FQNEAQ (reference sequence). Here the CDR3 reads CASSLSQGDTEAFF. For the CDR3, the DNA is TGTGCCAGCAGCTTGTCGCAGGGGGACACTGAAGCTTTCTTT.

This clonotype has only a few counts. The V call is TRBV7-3, the J call TRBJ2-5, with a weak D call TRBD1 (8 bases). V dropped 4 bases and J dropped 4 bases, with 13 bases sitting between them. From germline, CDR1 is SGHTA and CDR2 FQGTGA. This CDR3 contains 14 residues. CDR3 in DNA: TGTGCCAGCAGCTCAACAGGGGGGGGAGAGACCCAGTACTTC. Its translation is CASSSTGGGETQYF. Looking up the rest from reference TRBV7-3 and TRBJ2-5 gives the full variable domain: GAGVSQTPSNKVTEKGKYVELRCDPISGHTALYWYRQSLGQGPEFLIYFQGTGAADDSGLPNDRFFAVRPEGSVSTLKIQRTERGDSAVYLCASSSTGGGETQYFGPGTRLLVL.

This chain links TRBV6-1 with TRBJ1-2; D gene unclear. The germline V gene encodes CDR1 MNHNS and CDR2 SASEGT. The CDR3 contains 13 residues. V was cut by 7 bases and J by 2 bases, with 11 bases left in between. CDR3 sequence: CASTTNTNYGYTF. In DNA, the CDR3 is TGTGCCAGCACTACGAACACGAACTATGGCTACACCTTC.

This clonotype appeared a few times. The chain couples TRBV10-2 to TRBJ1-5; D is unclear. CDR3 length: 15 residues. V dropped 0 bases and J dropped 4 bases, with 10 bases sitting between them. Germline-derived CDR1 and CDR2 are WSHSY and SAAADI. The CDR3 region is CASSESQRGNQPQHF. CDR3 in DNA: TGCGCCAGCAGTGAGTCGCAGCGAGGGAATCAGCCCCAGCATTTT.

The CDR3 nucleotides are TGCAGTGCTGCTCCGGGGGCGAGTGGGGCCCAGTACTTC. This gives the protein CSAAPGASGAQYF. This chain joins TRBV20-1 and TRBJ2-5; D is possibly TRBD1 or TRBD2 (6 bases each). The CDR3 totals 13 residues. The germline V gene encodes CDR1 DFQATT and CDR2 SNEGSKA (reference sequence). Trimming stripped 5 bases from V and 9 bases from J, with 19 bases between.

Here the CDR3 reads CATNGQGNLGAGYTF. CDR3 bases: TGTGCCACCAACGGACAGGGGAATTTAGGCGCTGGCTACACCTTC. V and J are TRBV11-1 and TRBJ1-2; 9 positions match TRBD1. From germline, CDR1 is SGHAT and CDR2 FQDESV (reference sequence). V dropped 10 bases and J dropped 7; count of bases not matched to a gene: 16. CDR3 length: 15 amino acids. Using reference TRBV11-1 and TRBJ1-2 for the parts outside the CDR3, the full variable domain is EAEVAQSPRYKITEKSQAVAFWCDPISGHATLYWYRQILGQGPELLVQFQDESVVDDSQLPKDRFSAERLKGVDSTLKIQPAELGDSAMYLCATNGQGNLGAGYTFGSGTRLTVV.

The chain carries TRBV11-2 and TRBJ2-5; 11 nucleotides agree with TRBD1. The length of the CDR3 is 16 residues. The trim removed 3 bases at V and 4 bases at J, leaving 7 bases unmatched. CDR1 and CDR2 from the germline V gene are SGHAT and FQNNGV. The CDR3 region is CASSLGQGGQGETQYF. The CDR3 coding sequence is TGTGCCAGCAGCTTGGGACAGGGGGGACAAGGAGAGACCCAGTACTTC.

Comment on this clonotype: This likely comes from a read error, as the CDR3 has no conserved phenylalanine or tryptophan at its end. Because the CDR3's place on the DNA is in doubt, the DNA is left out and the CDR3 is given as listed by TCRdb. V and J are TRBV7-9 and TRBJ2-6; TRBD1 reflects the table's D call only, with no check against the DNA. The CDR3 is 12 residues long, counting both termini. Per the germline V gene, CDR1 is SEHNR and CDR2 is FQNEAQ (reference sequence). The CDR3 protein is CASSLGQGSPNT.

This clonotype was seen at least ten times. This chain links TRBV6-5 with TRBJ1-3; no firm D call. CDR1 is MNHEY and CDR2 is SVGAGI in the germline V gene. The CDR3 sequence is 14 residues long. Trimming shortened V by 6 bases and J by 0 bases, and 9 bases separated the two germline ends. The CDR3 sequence is CASRHKVSGNTIYF. CDR3 coding DNA: TGTGCCAGCAGGCATAAAGTCTCTGGAAACACCATATATTTT.

The chain uses TRBV7-3 and TRBJ2-3; D is uncertain. CDR1 and CDR2 from the germline V gene are SGHTA and FQGTGA. V lost 5 bases to trimming and J lost 7 bases, with 16 bases between them. This CDR3 contains 14 residues. CDR3 sequence (DNA): TGTGCCAGCAGCCCCTATCTGGATTCCCATACGCAGTATTTT. Protein: CASSPYLDSHTQYF.

This clonotype was seen just once. The rearrangement links TRBV2 to TRBJ1-4, with D uncertain. Germline CDR1 is SNHLY and CDR2 is FYNNEI. The CDR3 is made up of 16 amino acids. Between the trimmed V and J ends, which lost 5 bases and 1 base, there was a span of 14 bases. The CDR3 sequence: CASSYTRTGTNEKLFF. The CDR3 bases are TGTGCCAGCAGTTACACCCGGACGGGAACTAATGAAAAACTGTTTTTT.

The rearrangement joins TRBV5-1 to TRBJ2-7; 8 bases are a match to TRBD1. Trimming cost V 4 bases and J 0 bases; bases outside gene matches: 12. Germline CDR1 and CDR2: SGHRS and YFSETQ. The CDR3 length is 17 residues. CDR3 nucleotide sequence: TGCGCCAGCAGCCAAGCCCACACCGGGACAGGCTCCTACGAGCAGTACTTC. Amino acids: CASSQAHTGTGSYEQYF.

This clonotype came up a few times. The CDR3 region has the DNA TGTGCCAGCAGCCCCCACAGGGGCGGCGATCAGCCCCAGCATTTT. Translation: CASSPHRGGDQPQHF. The genes are TRBV12-3 or TRBV12-4 and TRBJ1-5; TRBD1 matches 7 bases. The V gene end was trimmed by 6 bases and the J gene end by 5 bases; junction bases not matched to a gene: 10. This CDR3 region has 15 residues.

The chain joins TRBV2 to TRBJ2-7; 15 bases are a match to TRBD2. The CDR3 consists of 16 residues. Losses at the gene ends were 6 bases for V and 2 bases for J; bases not matched to a gene: 5. From germline, CDR1 is SNHLY and CDR2 FYNNEI. The CDR3 is CASSQGLAGGPYEQYF. In DNA, the CDR3 is TGTGCCAGCAGCCAAGGACTAGCGGGAGGGCCCTACGAGCAGTACTTC.

The J gene is TRBJ2-2, the V gene TRBV2; D is tentatively TRBD1 or TRBD2 (5 bases each). This CDR3 has 15 residues. The germline V gene has CDR1 SNHLY and CDR2 FYNNEI. The germline V and J ends were trimmed by 6 bases and 6 bases, with 17 bases remaining between them. Here the CDR3 DNA reads TGTGCCAGCAGGGCAGGGACGGCGGGTTCCGGGGAGCTGTTTTTT. This sequence encodes CASRAGTAGSGELFF.

For this clonotype: This sequence may be a read error, since a much larger clone differs from it by one base. The chain has TRBV10-2 and TRBJ1-1, with 8 bases lining up with TRBD1. There are 14 residues in the CDR3. The germline CDR1 and CDR2 sequences are WSHSY and SAAADI. The CDR3 here is CANSGRTGLAEAFF. Here the CDR3 DNA reads TGCGCCAACAGTGGACGGACAGGGCTCGCTGAAGCTTTCTTT.

The genes are TRBV7-9 and TRBJ1-5, with TRBD1 matching over 7 bases. The junction had 6 bases not matched to a gene; V was cut back by 4 bases and J by 3 bases. The CDR3 totals 15 residues. CDR1 and CDR2 (germline): SEHNR, FQNEAQ (reference sequence). The DNA for the CDR3 is TGTGCCAGCAGCTCCGGGGACAGCTTCAATCAGCCCCAGCATTTT. As protein: CASSSGDSFNQPQHF.

The chain links TRBV29-1 to TRBJ2-7, with 10 bases fitting TRBD1. The germline V gene has CDR1 SQVTM and CDR2 ANQGSEA. This CDR3 comprises 16 residues. The junction had 16 bases not matched to a gene; V was cut back by 7 bases and J by 4 bases. In nucleotides, the CDR3 is TGCAGCGCCAAGGGACAGGGGACCAACTACAATTACGAGCAGTACTTC. This encodes CSAKGQGTNYNYEQYF.

This clonotype was seen a handful of times. The genes are TRBV2 and TRBJ2-7; maybe TRBD2 (6 bases). The CDR3 is 16 residues long. In germline, CDR1 is SNHLY, CDR2 FYNNEI. Trimming took off 4 bases at V and 0 bases at J, with 16 bases between the two ends. This CDR3 is CASSVERATFSYEQYF. The CDR3 nucleotides are TGTGCCAGCAGTGTGGAGCGGGCCACCTTCTCCTACGAGCAGTACTTC.

V usage is TRBV7-9 and J usage is TRBJ1-5; TRBD1 is a possible D gene (6 bases). With 6 bases removed from V and 5 bases from J, the gap between germline ends came to 23 bases. The CDR3 totals 17 residues. The V gene's germline CDR1 is SEHNR and CDR2 FQNEAQ (reference sequence). The CDR3 DNA is TGTGCCAGCAGTCTGGGCGGGGGGGGCCTTGGGGATCAGCCCCAGCATTTT. It translates to CASSLGGGGLGDQPQHF.

This clonotype showed up just a few times. This chain joins TRBV9 and TRBJ2-6; a possible D gene is TRBD2 (6 bases). V gave up 4 bases and J gave up 2 bases, with 10 bases separating them. Germline V gene sequence: CDR1 SGDLS, CDR2 YYNGEE. This CDR3 region has 15 residues. CDR3 sequence: CASSPGRTGANVLTF. The DNA of the CDR3 is TGTGCCAGCAGCCCGGGGAGGACTGGGGCCAACGTCCTGACTTTC.

In its sample, this clonotype was seen a few times. For the CDR3, the DNA is TGCAGTGCTAGAGACGGGACAGGGGCGAATTCACCCCTCCACTTT. Protein sequence: CSARDGTGANSPLHF. V usage is TRBV20-1 and J usage is TRBJ1-6; 10 bases map to TRBD1. With 0 bases clipped from V and 7 bases from J, the junction kept 3 bases outside the gene matches. The germline CDR1 and CDR2 sequences are DFQATT and SNEGSKA (reference sequence). The CDR3 loop spans 15 amino acids.

V usage is TRBV2 and J usage is TRBJ2-2; D unclear. Between the trimmed V and J ends, which lost 1 base and 6 bases, there was a span of 12 bases. The CDR3 spans 15 residues. Germline V CDR1 and CDR2: SNHLY, FYNNEI. The CDR3 DNA reads as TGTGCCAGCAGTGAAGGGAGAGAAGGGTCCGGGGAGCTGTTTTTT. Protein sequence: CASSEGREGSGELFF. The full variable domain, in which reference TRBV2 and TRBJ2-2 provide the parts outside the CDR3, is EPEVTQTPSHQVTQMGQEVILRCVPISNHLYFYWYRQILGQKVEFLVSFYNNEISEKSEIFDDQFSVERPDGSNFTLKIRSTKLEDSAMYFCASSEGREGSGELFFGEGSRLTVL.